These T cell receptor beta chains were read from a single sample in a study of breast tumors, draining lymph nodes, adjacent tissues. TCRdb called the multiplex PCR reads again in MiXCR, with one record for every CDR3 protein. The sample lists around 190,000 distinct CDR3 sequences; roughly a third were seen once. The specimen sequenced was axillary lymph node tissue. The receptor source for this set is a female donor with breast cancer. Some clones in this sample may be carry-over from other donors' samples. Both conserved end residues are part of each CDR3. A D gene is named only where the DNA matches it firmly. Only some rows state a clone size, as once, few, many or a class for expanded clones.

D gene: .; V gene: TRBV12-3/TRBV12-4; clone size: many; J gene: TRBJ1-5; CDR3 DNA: TGTGCCAGCAGCAGGGGTTCGCCCCAGCATTTT; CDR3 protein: CASSRGSPQHF
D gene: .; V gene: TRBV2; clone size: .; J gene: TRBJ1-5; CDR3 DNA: TGTGCCAGCAGCGCAAATACAGGGCCTGGCCAGCCCCAGCATTTT; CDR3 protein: CASSANTGPGQPQHF
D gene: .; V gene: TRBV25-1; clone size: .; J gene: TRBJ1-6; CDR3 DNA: TGTGCCAGCAGTGAAAATCTTGGCTCCTATAATTCACCCCTCCACTTT; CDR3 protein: CASSENLGSYNSPLHF
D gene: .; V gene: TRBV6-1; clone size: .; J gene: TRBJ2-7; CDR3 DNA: TGTGCCAGCAGTTTCCCCTTCGGGTACGAGCAGTACTTC; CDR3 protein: CASSFPFGYEQYF
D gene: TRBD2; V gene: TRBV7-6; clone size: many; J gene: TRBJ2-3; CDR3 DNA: TGTGCCAGCAGCCCAGGAGCAGCAGCGGGAGGTTCAGATACGCAGTATTTT; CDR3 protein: CASSPGAAAGGSDTQYF
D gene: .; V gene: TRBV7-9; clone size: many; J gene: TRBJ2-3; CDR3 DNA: TGTGCCAGCAGCTTAGCGGTTCCCTCTGTGGGGGCAGATACGCAGTATTTT; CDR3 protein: CASSLAVPSVGADTQYF
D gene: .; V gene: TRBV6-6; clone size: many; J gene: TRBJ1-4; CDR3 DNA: TGTGCCAGCAGTTACTCGATTACGGATGTTGGTGAAAAACTGTTTTTT; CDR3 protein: CASSYSITDVGEKLFF
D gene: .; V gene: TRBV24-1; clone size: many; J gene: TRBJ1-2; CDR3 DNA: TGTGCCACCAGTGATTCGAAGCGGGCAGTGGGCTACACCTTC; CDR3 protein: CATSDSKRAVGYTF
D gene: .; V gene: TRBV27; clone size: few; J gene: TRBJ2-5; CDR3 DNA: TGTGCCAGCAAAACAGGGAACAGCGAGACCCAGTACTTC; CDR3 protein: CASKTGNSETQYF
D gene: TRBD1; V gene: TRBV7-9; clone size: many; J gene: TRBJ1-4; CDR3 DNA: TGTGCCAGCAGCTATCCGACAGGGGCGAATGAAAAACTGTTTTTT; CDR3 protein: CASSYPTGANEKLFF
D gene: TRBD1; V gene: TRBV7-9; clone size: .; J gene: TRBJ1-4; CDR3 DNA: TGTGCCAGCAGCCCCCGGGACAGGGGGCGTGAAAAACTGTTTTTT; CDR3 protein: CASSPRDRGREKLFF
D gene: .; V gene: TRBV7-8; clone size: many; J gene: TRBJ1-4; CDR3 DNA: TGTGCCAGCAGCCTTTCGGTCGGGGGGGAGGATGAAAAACTGTTTTTT; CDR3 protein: CASSLSVGGEDEKLFF
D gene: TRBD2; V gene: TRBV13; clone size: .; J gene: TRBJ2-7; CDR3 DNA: TGTGCCAGCAGCAATAGCGGGGGGGCTGGAGAGCAGTACTTC; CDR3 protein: CASSNSGGAGEQYF
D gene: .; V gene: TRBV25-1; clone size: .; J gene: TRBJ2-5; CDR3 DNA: TGTGCCAGCAGTGAATGGGCAGGGTGGGAGACCCAGTACTTC; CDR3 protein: CASSEWAGWETQYF
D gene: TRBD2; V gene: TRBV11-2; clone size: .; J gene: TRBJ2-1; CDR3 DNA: TGTGCCAACAGCTTAGTGGGACTAGTAGCCGATGAGCAGTTCTTC; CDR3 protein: CANSLVGLVADEQFF
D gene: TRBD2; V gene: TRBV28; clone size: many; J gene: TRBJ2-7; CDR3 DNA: TGTGCCAGCAGGAGTACCAAGCTAGCGGCCCTCTTC; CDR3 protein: CASRSTKLAALF
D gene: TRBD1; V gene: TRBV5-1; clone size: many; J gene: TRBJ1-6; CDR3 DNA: TGCGCCAGCAGCTTTGCCGGGACAGAGAAGAATTCACCCCTCCACTTT; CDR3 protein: CASSFAGTEKNSPLHF
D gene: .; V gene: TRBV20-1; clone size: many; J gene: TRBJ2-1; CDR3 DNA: TGCAGTGCTATGGCAGACTACAATGAGCAGTTCTTC; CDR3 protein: CSAMADYNEQFF
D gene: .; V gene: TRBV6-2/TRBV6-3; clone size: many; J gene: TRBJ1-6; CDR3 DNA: TGTGCCAGCAGTTACTTCCAAAATTCACCCCTCCACTTT; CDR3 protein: CASSYFQNSPLHF
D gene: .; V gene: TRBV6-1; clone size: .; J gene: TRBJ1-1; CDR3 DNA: TGTGCCAGCAGTACCCAAGACAGGCAAAGCACTGAAGCTTTCTTT; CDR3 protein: CASSTQDRQSTEAFF
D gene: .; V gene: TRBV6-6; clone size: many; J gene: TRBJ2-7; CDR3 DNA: TGTGCCAGCAGTTACGTCCCAGGGAGAGGGGGCTACGAGCAGTACTTC; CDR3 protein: CASSYVPGRGGYEQYF
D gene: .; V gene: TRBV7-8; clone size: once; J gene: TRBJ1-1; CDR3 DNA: TGTGCCAGCAGCTTAATGGTCGCCGGGAACACTGAAGCTTTCTTT; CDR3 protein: CASSLMVAGNTEAFF
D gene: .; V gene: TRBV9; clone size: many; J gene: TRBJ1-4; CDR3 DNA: TGTGCCAGCAGCGTAGATTGGGATAGTAGAGGAAAACTGTTTTTT; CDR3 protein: CASSVDWDSRGKLFF
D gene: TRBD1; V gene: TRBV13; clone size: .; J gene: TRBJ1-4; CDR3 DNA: TGTGCCAGCAGAGATTCCGGACAGGATCGTGAAAAACTGTTTTTT; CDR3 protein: CASRDSGQDREKLFF
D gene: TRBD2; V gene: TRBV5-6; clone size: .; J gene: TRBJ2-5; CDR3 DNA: TGTGCCAGCAGCTTTTTTGGGCTAGCGGGAGGGTCCAACCAAGGGACCCAGTACTTC; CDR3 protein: CASSFFGLAGGSNQGTQYF
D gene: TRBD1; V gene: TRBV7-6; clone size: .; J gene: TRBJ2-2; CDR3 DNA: TGTGCCAGCAGCTTGGACAGGGTTAAAAACACCGGGGAGCTGTTTTTT; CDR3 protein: CASSLDRVKNTGELFF
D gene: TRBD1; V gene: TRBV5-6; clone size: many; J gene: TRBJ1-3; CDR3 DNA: TGTGCCAGCAGCTTGGGGACAGGGAGAAACACCATATATTTT; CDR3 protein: CASSLGTGRNTIYF
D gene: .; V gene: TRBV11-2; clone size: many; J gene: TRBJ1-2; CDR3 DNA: TGTGCCAGCAGCCCACAGGATAACTATGGCTACACCTTC; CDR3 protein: CASSPQDNYGYTF
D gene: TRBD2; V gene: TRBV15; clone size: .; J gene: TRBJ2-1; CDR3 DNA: TGTGCCACCAGCACTCGACTAGCGGGAGGAAATGAGCAGTTCTTC; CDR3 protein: CATSTRLAGGNEQFF
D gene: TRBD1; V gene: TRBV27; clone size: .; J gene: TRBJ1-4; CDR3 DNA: TGTGCCAGCAGTTATCGACAGGGCTTTGAAAAACTGTTTTTT; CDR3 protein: CASSYRQGFEKLFF
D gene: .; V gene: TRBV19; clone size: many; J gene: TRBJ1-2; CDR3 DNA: TGTGCCAGTAGCATCGAGGGGCTCGGCTATGGCTACACCTTC; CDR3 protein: CASSIEGLGYGYTF
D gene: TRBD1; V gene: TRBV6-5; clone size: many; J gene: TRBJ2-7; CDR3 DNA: TGTGCCAGCAGTTACTCGGGACAGGGATTAAGCCAGTACTTC; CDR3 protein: CASSYSGQGLSQYF
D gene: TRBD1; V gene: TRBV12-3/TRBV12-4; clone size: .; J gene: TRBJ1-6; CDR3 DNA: TGTGCCAGCAGTGGCGGACAGGGGCGGAATTCACCCCTCCACTTT; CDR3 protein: CASSGGQGRNSPLHF
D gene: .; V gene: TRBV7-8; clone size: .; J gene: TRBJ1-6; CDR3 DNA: TGTGCCAGCAGCTTCGGGCTAGCAGATAATTCACCCCTCCACTTT; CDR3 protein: CASSFGLADNSPLHF
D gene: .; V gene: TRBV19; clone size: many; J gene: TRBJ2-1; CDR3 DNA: TGTGCCAGTAGCCATTCGGGGGACGTACTACGGTATGAGCAGTTCTTC; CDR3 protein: CASSHSGDVLRYEQFF
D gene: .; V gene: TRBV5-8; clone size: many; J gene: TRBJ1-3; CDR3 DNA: TGTGCCAGCAGCTTGGAAGTAGGGAATGGAAACACCATATATTTT; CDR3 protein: CASSLEVGNGNTIYF
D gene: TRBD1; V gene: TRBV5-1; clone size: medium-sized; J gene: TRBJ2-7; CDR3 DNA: TGCGCCAGCAGCCCGGTGGGACAGTCCTTCTCCGAGCAGTACTTC; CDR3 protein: CASSPVGQSFSEQYF
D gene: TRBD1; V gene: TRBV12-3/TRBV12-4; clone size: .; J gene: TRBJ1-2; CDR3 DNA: TGTGCCAGCAGCAGACAGGGTTTCTATGGCTACACCTTC; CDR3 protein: CASSRQGFYGYTF
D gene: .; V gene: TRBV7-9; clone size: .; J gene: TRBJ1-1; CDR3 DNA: TGTGCCAGCACCGGCAGGGGTGGGGACACTGAAGCTTTCTTT; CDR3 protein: CASTGRGGDTEAFF
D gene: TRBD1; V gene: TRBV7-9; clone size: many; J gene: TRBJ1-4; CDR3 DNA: TGTGCCAGCAGCTTGGGGACAGTATCTGAAAAACTGTTTTTT; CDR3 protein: CASSLGTVSEKLFF
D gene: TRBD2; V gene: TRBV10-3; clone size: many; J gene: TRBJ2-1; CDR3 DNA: TGTGCCATCAGTGATCAGCTAGCGGGAGTCTATGAGCAGTTCTTC; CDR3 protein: CAISDQLAGVYEQFF
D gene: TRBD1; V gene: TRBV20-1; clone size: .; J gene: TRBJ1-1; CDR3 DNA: TGCAGTGCTAGAGATTCGGGTAGGGGGCCGGACACTGAAGCTTTCTTT; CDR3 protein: CSARDSGRGPDTEAFF
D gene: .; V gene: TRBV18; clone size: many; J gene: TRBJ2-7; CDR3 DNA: TGTGCCAGCTCAGCTCTAGAAGGGGCCCCCTACGAGCAGTACTTC; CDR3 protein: CASSALEGAPYEQYF
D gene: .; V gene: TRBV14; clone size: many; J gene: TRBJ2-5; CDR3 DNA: TGTGCCAGCAGCCAAGATTTTTCGTACCAAGAGACCCAGTACTTC; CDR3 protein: CASSQDFSYQETQYF
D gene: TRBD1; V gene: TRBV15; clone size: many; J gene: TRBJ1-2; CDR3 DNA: TGTGCCACCAGCGTCCGGGACAGTAGTCCTATGGAGGGCTACACCTTC; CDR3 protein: CATSVRDSSPMEGYTF